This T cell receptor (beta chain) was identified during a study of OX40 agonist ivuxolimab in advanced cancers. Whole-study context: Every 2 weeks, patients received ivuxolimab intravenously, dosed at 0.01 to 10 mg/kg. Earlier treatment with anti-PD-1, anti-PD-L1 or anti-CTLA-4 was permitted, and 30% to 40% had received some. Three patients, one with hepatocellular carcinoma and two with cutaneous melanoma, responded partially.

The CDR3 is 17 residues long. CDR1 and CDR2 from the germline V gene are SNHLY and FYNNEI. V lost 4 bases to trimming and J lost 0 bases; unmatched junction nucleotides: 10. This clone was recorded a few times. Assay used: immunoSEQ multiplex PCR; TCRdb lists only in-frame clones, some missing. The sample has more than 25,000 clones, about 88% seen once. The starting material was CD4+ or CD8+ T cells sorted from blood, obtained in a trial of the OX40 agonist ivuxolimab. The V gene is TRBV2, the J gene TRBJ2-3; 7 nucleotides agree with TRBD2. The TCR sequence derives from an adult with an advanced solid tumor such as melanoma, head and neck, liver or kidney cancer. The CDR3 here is CASSVGLGTTSTDTQYF. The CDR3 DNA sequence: TGTGCCAGCAGTGTAGGACTAGGGACTACTAGCACAGATACGCAGTATTTT.